The rows below give T cell receptor beta chains drawn from one sample of a study of blood T cell repertoires in COVID-19. TCRdb keeps only in-frame clones here, not all; method: immunoSEQ multiplex PCR. The sample lists around 30,000 clones, about 90% occurring once. The source material was peripheral blood. These receptors all come from a middle-aged woman with active or convalescent COVID-19. The CDR3 runs from the conserved cysteine through the conserved F or W. The order of the fields is clone size, D gene, CDR3 length, V gene, J gene, CDR3 protein, CDR3 DNA. D genes are given only for firm matches. Clone size, where shown, is once, few, many, or a class for clones that have expanded.

abundance: .
d_gene: .
len: 17
v_gene: TRBV4-1
j_gene: TRBJ1-2
CDR3aa: CASSQVPPGFGNYGYTF
CDR3nt: TGCGCCAGCAGCCAAGTCCCCCCAGGGTTTGGTAACTATGGCTACACCTTC

abundance: once
d_gene: .
len: 13
v_gene: TRBV3-1/TRBV3-2
j_gene: TRBJ2-3
CDR3aa: CASRRTLTDTQYF
CDR3nt: TGTGCCAGCAGAAGGACTCTCACAGATACGCAGTATTTT

abundance: .
d_gene: .
len: 14
v_gene: TRBV28
j_gene: TRBJ2-5
CDR3aa: CASSRGGPGETQYF
CDR3nt: TGTGCCAGCAGTCGCGGGGGCCCGGGGGAGACCCAGTACTTC

abundance: .
d_gene: TRBD2
len: 15
v_gene: TRBV19
j_gene: TRBJ2-5
CDR3aa: CASSYAAAGGETQYF
CDR3nt: TGTGCCAGTAGTTACGCGGCGGCGGGGGGGGAGACCCAGTACTTC

abundance: .
d_gene: TRBD2
len: 14
v_gene: TRBV10-1
j_gene: TRBJ2-2
CDR3aa: CASSERLAAGELFF
CDR3nt: TGCGCCAGCAGTGAGCGGCTAGCGGCCGGGGAGCTGTTTTTT

abundance: .
d_gene: .
len: 13
v_gene: TRBV12-3/TRBV12-4
j_gene: TRBJ2-1
CDR3aa: CASSGQEGLEQFF
CDR3nt: TGTGCCAGCAGCGGACAGGAGGGCCTTGAGCAGTTCTTC

abundance: .
d_gene: .
len: 11
v_gene: TRBV2
j_gene: TRBJ1-2
CDR3aa: CASSDQGGYTF
CDR3nt: TGTGCCAGCAGTGACCAGGGTGGCTACACCTTC

abundance: .
d_gene: TRBD1
len: 15
v_gene: TRBV27
j_gene: TRBJ2-7
CDR3aa: CASSPETGVVYEQYF
CDR3nt: TGTGCCAGCAGTCCGGAAACAGGGGTCGTTTACGAGCAGTACTTC

abundance: .
d_gene: .
len: 12
v_gene: TRBV27
j_gene: TRBJ1-2
CDR3aa: CASRTGLAGYTF
CDR3nt: TGTGCCAGCAGGACGGGACTCGCTGGCTACACCTTC

abundance: .
d_gene: .
len: 14
v_gene: TRBV2
j_gene: TRBJ2-2
CDR3aa: CASSGTENTGELFF
CDR3nt: TGTGCCAGCAGTGGGACAGAGAACACCGGGGAGCTGTTTTTT

abundance: .
d_gene: TRBD1
len: 17
v_gene: TRBV7-8
j_gene: TRBJ1-3
CDR3aa: CASSLGRDRNSGNTIYF
CDR3nt: TGTGCCAGCAGCTTAGGTCGGGACAGGAACTCTGGAAACACCATATATTTT

abundance: .
d_gene: .
len: 18
v_gene: TRBV10-1
j_gene: TRBJ2-1
CDR3aa: CASSEPGGVGGIYNEQFF
CDR3nt: TGCGCCAGCAGTGAGCCAGGTGGGGTGGGCGGGATATACAATGAGCAGTTCTTC

abundance: .
d_gene: .
len: 16
v_gene: TRBV19
j_gene: TRBJ1-2
CDR3aa: CASSIGLGQRHYGYTF
CDR3nt: TGTGCCAGTAGTATAGGGCTCGGACAGAGACACTATGGCTACACCTTC

abundance: .
d_gene: .
len: 15
v_gene: TRBV3-1/TRBV3-2
j_gene: TRBJ1-2
CDR3aa: CASSQDRGANYGYTF
CDR3nt: TGTGCCAGCAGCCAAGACAGGGGCGCTAACTATGGCTACACCTTC

abundance: .
d_gene: TRBD1
len: 14
v_gene: TRBV19
j_gene: TRBJ1-6
CDR3aa: CASRPGQINSPLHF
CDR3nt: TGTGCCAGTAGGCCGGGACAGATAAATTCACCCCTCCACTTT

abundance: .
d_gene: .
len: 16
v_gene: TRBV27
j_gene: TRBJ2-2
CDR3aa: CASSPYGGVNTGELFF
CDR3nt: TGTGCCAGCAGTCCCTATGGAGGGGTGAACACCGGGGAGCTGTTTTTT

abundance: .
d_gene: .
len: 15
v_gene: TRBV6-5
j_gene: TRBJ2-5
CDR3aa: CASSSFSNGQETQYF
CDR3nt: TGTGCCAGCAGTTCCTTTTCGAACGGGCAAGAGACCCAGTACTTC

abundance: few
d_gene: TRBD1
len: 15
v_gene: TRBV27
j_gene: TRBJ1-6
CDR3aa: CASNLGTGKNSPLHF
CDR3nt: TGTGCCAGCAACCTCGGGACAGGGAAAAATTCACCCCTCCACTTT

abundance: .
d_gene: TRBD2
len: 15
v_gene: TRBV2
j_gene: TRBJ2-1
CDR3aa: CASSEGTSGNNEQFF
CDR3nt: TGTGCCAGCAGTGAAGGGACTAGCGGCAACAATGAGCAGTTCTTC

abundance: .
d_gene: .
len: 15
v_gene: TRBV11-2
j_gene: TRBJ2-2
CDR3aa: CASSTNRQNTGELFF
CDR3nt: TGTGCCAGCAGCACAAACAGGCAGAACACCGGGGAGCTGTTTTTT

abundance: .
d_gene: .
len: 14
v_gene: TRBV29-1
j_gene: TRBJ2-2
CDR3aa: CSVGRPPNTGELFF
CDR3nt: TGCAGCGTTGGCAGGCCTCCGAACACCGGGGAGCTGTTTTTT

abundance: .
d_gene: .
len: 14
v_gene: TRBV5-1
j_gene: TRBJ2-7
CDR3aa: CASSLSGVAYEQYF
CDR3nt: TGCGCCAGCAGCTTAAGTGGAGTCGCCTACGAGCAGTACTTC

abundance: .
d_gene: .
len: 12
v_gene: TRBV7-9
j_gene: TRBJ1-1
CDR3aa: CASSRMNTEAFF
CDR3nt: TGTGCCAGCAGCCGTATGAACACTGAAGCTTTCTTT

abundance: .
d_gene: .
len: 16
v_gene: TRBV7-9
j_gene: TRBJ2-2
CDR3aa: CASSSRRVGPTGELFF
CDR3nt: TGTGCCAGCAGCTCGCGCAGGGTAGGGCCCACCGGGGAGCTGTTTTTT

abundance: .
d_gene: .
len: 16
v_gene: TRBV7-3
j_gene: TRBJ1-1
CDR3aa: CASSYRWFPDIPEAFF
CDR3nt: TGTGCCAGCAGCTACCGCTGGTTCCCGGACATCCCTGAAGCTTTCTTT

abundance: .
d_gene: TRBD1
len: 14
v_gene: TRBV10-3
j_gene: TRBJ2-1
CDR3aa: CAISGQTGYNEQFF
CDR3nt: TGTGCCATCAGTGGCCAGACAGGGTATAATGAGCAGTTCTTC

abundance: .
d_gene: TRBD1
len: 16
v_gene: TRBV7-3
j_gene: TRBJ1-1
CDR3aa: CASSDIPDRGNTEAFF
CDR3nt: TGTGCCAGCAGCGATATACCGGACAGGGGGAACACTGAAGCTTTCTTT

abundance: .
d_gene: .
len: 16
v_gene: TRBV6-1
j_gene: TRBJ2-1
CDR3aa: CASSENWATPYNEQFF
CDR3nt: TGTGCCAGCAGTGAAAACTGGGCGACGCCCTACAATGAGCAGTTCTTC

abundance: .
d_gene: .
len: 14
v_gene: TRBV7-6
j_gene: TRBJ1-3
CDR3aa: CASSFQGPGNTIYF
CDR3nt: TGTGCCAGCAGCTTCCAGGGGCCTGGAAACACCATATATTTT

abundance: .
d_gene: .
len: 16
v_gene: TRBV5-1
j_gene: TRBJ2-2
CDR3aa: CASSFGAGVDSGELFF
CDR3nt: TGCGCCAGCAGCTTCGGGGCAGGGGTCGACTCCGGGGAGCTGTTTTTT

abundance: .
d_gene: TRBD2
len: 17
v_gene: TRBV5-1
j_gene: TRBJ2-2
CDR3aa: CASSPQAAGGYTGELFF
CDR3nt: TGCGCCAGCAGCCCCCAGGCAGCGGGGGGCTACACCGGGGAGCTGTTTTTT

abundance: .
d_gene: TRBD1
len: 13
v_gene: TRBV7-8
j_gene: TRBJ1-2
CDR3aa: CASSARTGDGYTF
CDR3nt: TGTGCCAGCAGCGCCCGGACAGGGGATGGCTACACCTTC

abundance: .
d_gene: .
len: 13
v_gene: TRBV2
j_gene: TRBJ1-5
CDR3aa: CASSRDTDQPQHF
CDR3nt: TGTGCCAGCAGTCGGGACACGGATCAGCCCCAGCATTTT

abundance: .
d_gene: TRBD2
len: 14
v_gene: TRBV2
j_gene: TRBJ2-1
CDR3aa: CASKETSGYNEQFF
CDR3nt: TGTGCCAGCAAAGAGACTAGCGGATACAATGAGCAGTTCTTC

abundance: .
d_gene: TRBD2
len: 14
v_gene: TRBV19
j_gene: TRBJ2-7
CDR3aa: CASSPGGSSYEQYF
CDR3nt: TGTGCCAGTAGCCCGGGGGGATCCTCCTACGAGCAGTACTTC

abundance: .
d_gene: TRBD1
len: 16
v_gene: TRBV4-1
j_gene: TRBJ2-4
CDR3aa: CASSQPFTGAGNIQYF
CDR3nt: TGCGCCAGCAGCCAACCGTTTACAGGGGCGGGAAACATTCAGTACTTC

abundance: .
d_gene: .
len: 11
v_gene: TRBV29-1
j_gene: TRBJ1-1
CDR3aa: CSVQMNTEAFF
CDR3nt: TGCAGCGTTCAGATGAACACTGAAGCTTTCTTT

abundance: few
d_gene: .
len: 12
v_gene: TRBV10-1
j_gene: TRBJ1-1
CDR3aa: CASSPGGPEAFF
CDR3nt: TGCGCCAGCAGCCCGGGGGGCCCCGAAGCTTTCTTT

abundance: .
d_gene: .
len: 15
v_gene: TRBV27
j_gene: TRBJ2-5
CDR3aa: CATGPRGRVGETQYF
CDR3nt: TGTGCCACCGGACCGCGGGGAAGAGTAGGAGAGACCCAGTACTTC

abundance: .
d_gene: .
len: 15
v_gene: TRBV7-2
j_gene: TRBJ1-5
CDR3aa: CASSEDGHSNQPQHF
CDR3nt: TGTGCCAGCAGCGAGGACGGACATAGCAATCAGCCCCAGCATTTT

abundance: .
d_gene: TRBD2
len: 14
v_gene: TRBV18
j_gene: TRBJ2-1
CDR3aa: CASSPSTSTDEQFF
CDR3nt: TGTGCCAGCTCACCTTCGACTAGCACGGATGAGCAGTTCTTC

abundance: .
d_gene: .
len: 14
v_gene: TRBV5-4
j_gene: TRBJ1-4
CDR3aa: CASSFGGGGEKLFF
CDR3nt: TGTGCCAGCAGCTTTGGTGGGGGGGGTGAAAAACTGTTTTTT

abundance: .
d_gene: TRBD2
len: 14
v_gene: TRBV4-1
j_gene: TRBJ2-1
CDR3aa: CASSHGTRANEQFF
CDR3nt: TGCGCCAGCAGCCATGGGACTAGAGCAAATGAGCAGTTCTTC

abundance: .
d_gene: .
len: 15
v_gene: TRBV3-1/TRBV3-2
j_gene: TRBJ1-2
CDR3aa: CASSQPGGREDGYTF
CDR3nt: TGTGCCAGCAGCCAACCCGGAGGGCGGGAGGATGGCTACACCTTC

abundance: .
d_gene: .
len: 11
v_gene: TRBV11-2
j_gene: TRBJ1-1
CDR3aa: CASTSGTWAFF
CDR3nt: TGTGCCAGCACCTCCGGGACATGGGCTTTCTTT

abundance: few
d_gene: .
len: 15
v_gene: TRBV7-2
j_gene: TRBJ1-1
CDR3aa: CASSLSGSSGSEAFF
CDR3nt: TGTGCCAGCAGCTTATCCGGCTCATCCGGGTCTGAAGCTTTCTTT

abundance: once
d_gene: .
len: 15
v_gene: TRBV18
j_gene: TRBJ1-2
CDR3aa: CASSPRQMKIAGYTF
CDR3nt: TGTGCCAGCTCACCTCGACAGATGAAGATCGCGGGCTACACCTTC

abundance: .
d_gene: .
len: 14
v_gene: TRBV19
j_gene: TRBJ2-1
CDR3aa: CASSMVRTYNEQFF
CDR3nt: TGTGCCAGTAGTATGGTCAGAACCTACAATGAGCAGTTCTTC

abundance: .
d_gene: TRBD1
len: 17
v_gene: TRBV5-8
j_gene: TRBJ2-1
CDR3aa: CASSLFQGQGAVNEQFF
CDR3nt: TGTGCCAGCAGCTTGTTTCAGGGACAGGGGGCAGTCAATGAGCAGTTCTTC

abundance: .
d_gene: .
len: 11
v_gene: TRBV20-1
j_gene: TRBJ1-2
CDR3aa: CSARDDYGYTF
CDR3nt: TGCAGTGCTAGAGACGACTATGGCTACACCTTC

abundance: .
d_gene: .
len: 14
v_gene: TRBV6-5
j_gene: TRBJ1-3
CDR3aa: CASSRTGSGNTIYF
CDR3nt: TGTGCCAGCAGTCGAACAGGGTCTGGAAACACCATATATTTT

abundance: .
d_gene: .
len: 16
v_gene: TRBV9
j_gene: TRBJ2-5
CDR3aa: CASSVAPTGGEKTQYF
CDR3nt: TGTGCCAGCAGCGTCGCCCCTACAGGAGGGGAAAAGACCCAGTACTTC